This TCR beta chain came from a study of blood T cell repertoires in COVID-19 (dated by TCRdb to 2020 to 2022). Turning to the overall study: The collaborator samples originated in the United States, Italy and Spain and spanned the acute and convalescent phases of COVID-19. The material from the prospective study consisted of cDNA or gDNA derived from T cells, B-cell-depleted T cells, or PBMCs. The dataset comprised deeply sampled blood TCRbeta repertoires from subjects exposed to, actively infected with, or recovered from COVID-19. The repertoires were released in a freely available public database meant as a resource for research on the immune response to SARS-CoV-2. The samples were drawn from two sources: the first 160 participants of the ongoing ImmuneRACE study, and 1,254 subjects contributed by 6 global collaborators. Sample metadata almost always included a de-identified subject ID, COVID-19 status, age in years and sex. HLA class I and class II types, where available, came from metadata supplied by the sample provider rather than from assay-based typing.

The investigation overall reported the following: The amount of clinical and demographic metadata varied by source and participant and was provided uncurated.

TCRbeta CDR3 regions were amplified from genomic DNA by means of the immunoSEQ Assay, a bias-controlled multiplex PCR. As for the authors' bioinformatics: The number of nucleated cells in each sample was estimated from the amplification of reference gene primers within the assay. To quantify the absolute abundance of each unique TCRbeta CDR3 rearrangement, sequence reads were collapsed and filtered. Productive Simpson clonality was computed per sample as the square root of Simpson's diversity index over productive rearrangements. TCRdb obtained this table from immuneACCESS and retained in-frame rearrangements with V and J assigned. These tables miss some clones; where compared with another copy, unresolved V genes account for less than half of the shortfall, and the remainder is unexplained. V, J and clone size were drawn from that table, and D and trimming were deduced from the DNA. This sample holds 200,000 to 300,000 clones; around four fifths were observed only once. Under 5.5% of the sample is taken by the ten largest.

The collaborating institutions used their own protocols to collect whole blood in K2EDTA tubes. Collaborator samples were shipped for TCRbeta analysis as frozen whole blood, isolated PBMCs, or DNA extracted from either sample type. As to this clone: Its recognized antigen is unknown. Base-call qualities are not available, and no considerably larger clone is one nucleotide away.

Cut back by 2 bases and 5 bases, the V and J ends lie 10 bases apart. Including cysteine and phenylalanine, the CDR3 has 13 amino acids. CDR3 DNA is the only sequence kept; it has 39 bases, read in frame from the first base. The germline V gene specifies MNHEY as CDR1 and SVGAGI as CDR2. The clonotype comes from a man aged 60-69 years with acute or convalescent COVID-19. Recombination joined TRBV6-5 with TRBJ2-7; TRBD1 is a weak D gene call, 5 bases matching. Source material: peripheral blood. In nucleotides, the sequence is TGTGCCAGCAGTTACACAGGTATGGACGAGCAGTACTTC. Its protein is CASSYTGMDEQYF.